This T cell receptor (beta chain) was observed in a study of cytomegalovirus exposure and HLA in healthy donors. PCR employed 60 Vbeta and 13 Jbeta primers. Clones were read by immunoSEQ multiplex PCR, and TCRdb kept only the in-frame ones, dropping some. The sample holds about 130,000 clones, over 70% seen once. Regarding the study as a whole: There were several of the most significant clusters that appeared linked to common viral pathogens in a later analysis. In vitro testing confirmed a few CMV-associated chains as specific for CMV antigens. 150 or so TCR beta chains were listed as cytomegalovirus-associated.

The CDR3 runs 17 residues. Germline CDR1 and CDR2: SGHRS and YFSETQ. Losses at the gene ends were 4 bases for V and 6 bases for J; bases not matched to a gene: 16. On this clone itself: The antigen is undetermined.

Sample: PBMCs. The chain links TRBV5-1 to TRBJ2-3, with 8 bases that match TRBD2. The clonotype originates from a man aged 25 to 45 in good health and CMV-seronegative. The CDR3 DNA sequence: TGCGCCAGCAGCCCCCGGGGGGGAGCCCTTACGATGGATACGCAGTATTTT. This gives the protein CASSPRGGALTMDTQYF.